Sequencing of this T cell receptor (beta chain) was carried out in a study of tissue T cells after allogeneic stem cell transplantation. Regarding the study as a whole: Few T cell clones were shared across patients, but motif clusters showed tissue-specific shared signatures.

Indicated time point: mouse harvest day 14 after allogeneic transplant. The graft held 10^6 splenic CD5+ T cells and 10^7 T-cell-depleted bone marrow cells. CDR1 KGHPV and CDR2 FQNQEV come from the germline V gene (reference sequence). The CDR3 extends over 13 amino acids. The V gene lost 6 bases and the J gene lost 3 bases, with 10 bases spanning the gap. Libraries were prepared by immunoSEQ multiplex PCR; TCRdb keeps only in-frame clonotypes and omits some of them. The sample holds thousands of clones, roughly 34% seen once. By share, this clone ranks as medium-sized (0.01 to 0.1%). What it binds is not known. Genes and germline come from the mouse. The CDR3 is cut off 1 residue early in the read; its end comes from the germline J gene.

The rearrangement uses TRBV26 and TRBJ2-5; possibly TRBD1 for D (6 bases). Sequenced material: skin. This TCR came from a female BALB/c mouse given C57BL/6 T cells with graft-versus-host disease after an allogeneic hematopoietic cell transplant. The CDR3 bases that were read are TGTGCCAGCAGCCGACAGGCGCAAGACACCCAGTAC. Amino acid sequence: CASSRQAQDTQY. The entire CDR3 protein reads CASSRQAQDTQYF.